This T cell receptor (beta chain) was identified in a study of T cells expressing NK-cell markers. Study context: Sorted T-cell subsets CD3+CD56+NKG2C+, CD3+CD56+NKG2C- and CD3+CD56-NKG2C+ were TCR beta-sequenced. The authors sequenced eight donors, of whom seven were HCMV-seropositive and one was seronegative. Study-level results: NKG2C+ dominant clonotypes from over 5 donors made up roughly 1.0-7.0% of CD8+ T cells.

As to this clonotype: No antigen is known for it.

TCRdb derives one entry per CDR3 protein from the 5' RACE reads, leaving out DNA. The sample table includes 350,000 to 400,000 distinct CDR3 sequences. This sequence originates from a woman aged 45 to 65 in good health. Sequenced: blood T cells: a sorted CD56 or NKG2C T cell subset, CD4+ or CD8+ T cells, or bulk PBMC T cells (not recorded which).

CDR3 in amino acids: CASSLAGGGRGGETQYF. The V gene is TRBV5-1, the J gene TRBJ2-5; TCRdb returns TRBD2, unconfirmable since there is no DNA. The germline V gene encodes CDR1 SGHRS and CDR2 YFSETQ. There are 17 residues in the CDR3.